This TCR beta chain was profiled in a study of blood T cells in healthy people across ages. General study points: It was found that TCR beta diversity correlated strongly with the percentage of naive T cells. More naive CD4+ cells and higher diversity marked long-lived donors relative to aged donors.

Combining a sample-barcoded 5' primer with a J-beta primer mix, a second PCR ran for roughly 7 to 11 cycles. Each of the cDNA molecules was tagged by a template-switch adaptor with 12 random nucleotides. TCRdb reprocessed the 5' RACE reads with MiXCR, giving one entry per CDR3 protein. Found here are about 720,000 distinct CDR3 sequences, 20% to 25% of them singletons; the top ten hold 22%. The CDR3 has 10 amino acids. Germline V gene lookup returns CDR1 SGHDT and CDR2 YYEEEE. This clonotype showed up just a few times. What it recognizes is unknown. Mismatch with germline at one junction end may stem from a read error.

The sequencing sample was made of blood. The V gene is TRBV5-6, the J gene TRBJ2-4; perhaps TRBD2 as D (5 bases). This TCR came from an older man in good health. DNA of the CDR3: TGTGCCAGCAGAAGGTGGAGGCAGGCCTTC. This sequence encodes CASRRWRQAF.